A single sample gave rise to the 5 T cell receptor beta chains below, sequenced in a study of technical replicates of blood from a few donors. Data came from immunoSEQ multiplex PCR; TCRdb stores just in-frame clones and leaves some out. The sample lists around 68,000 clones, less than 98% seen once, with 0.2% to 0.3% in the top ten. Sequences were obtained from T cells isolated from PBMCs. These TCRs come from a human donor in good health.

The chain combines TRBV18 with TRBJ1-1, with D possibly TRBD1 on 5 matching bases. From germline, CDR1 is KGHSH and CDR2 LQKENI. The ends were cut back, 6 bases at V and 0 bases at J, with 14 bases in the middle. The CDR3 is 15 amino acids. In DNA form, the CDR3 reads TGTGCCAGCTCCCCATTGACAGAAATGAACACTGAAGCTTTCTTT. This gives the protein CASSPLTEMNTEAFF. The full variable domain, its missing parts supplied by reference TRBV18 and TRBJ1-1, is NAGVMQNPRHLVRRRGQEARLRCSPMKGHSHVYWYRQLPEEGLKFMVYLQKENIIDESGMPKERFSAEFPKEGPSILRIQQVVRGDSAAYFCASSPLTEMNTEAFFGQGTRLTVV.

This CDR3 is CASSPPQGHETQYF. The CDR3 region has the DNA TGTGCCAGTAGTCCTCCCCAGGGACATGAGACCCAGTACTTC. The rearrangement links TRBV19 to TRBJ2-5; D might be TRBD1 (6 bases). The CDR3 has 14 amino acids. V was shortened by 5 bases and J by 5 bases, with 15 bases between the two germline ends. The germline V gene encodes CDR1 LNHDA and CDR2 SQIVND (reference sequence).

The chain employs TRBV10-3 and TRBJ2-1; D is unclear. Germline V gene lookup returns CDR1 ENHRY and CDR2 SYGVKD. Trimming cost V 8 bases and J 0 bases, with 11 bases left between them. CDR3 length: 14 amino acids. The CDR3 loop is CAISWSTSYNEQFF. The CDR3 nucleotides are TGTGCCATCTCTTGGAGTACCTCCTACAATGAGCAGTTCTTC.

The chain has TRBV7-2 and TRBJ1-3; D uncertain. The CDR3 has 14 amino acids. In germline, CDR1 is SGHTA, CDR2 FQGNSA. Trimming stripped 2 bases from V and 0 bases from J, with 5 bases between. Written as DNA, the CDR3 is TGTGCCAGCAGCTTATTTAGCTCTGGAAACACCATATATTTT. Translated: CASSLFSSGNTIYF.

The chain links TRBV7-6 to TRBJ2-2, with 11 positions matching TRBD2. Germline values: CDR1 SGHVS, CDR2 FNYEAQ. The CDR3 totals 16 residues. J lost 7 bases, V lost 4 bases, and 8 bases had no gene match. The CDR3 protein is CASSSRLAGRSGELFF. CDR3 coding DNA: TGTGCCAGCAGCTCCAGACTAGCGGGACGAAGCGGGGAGCTGTTTTTT.